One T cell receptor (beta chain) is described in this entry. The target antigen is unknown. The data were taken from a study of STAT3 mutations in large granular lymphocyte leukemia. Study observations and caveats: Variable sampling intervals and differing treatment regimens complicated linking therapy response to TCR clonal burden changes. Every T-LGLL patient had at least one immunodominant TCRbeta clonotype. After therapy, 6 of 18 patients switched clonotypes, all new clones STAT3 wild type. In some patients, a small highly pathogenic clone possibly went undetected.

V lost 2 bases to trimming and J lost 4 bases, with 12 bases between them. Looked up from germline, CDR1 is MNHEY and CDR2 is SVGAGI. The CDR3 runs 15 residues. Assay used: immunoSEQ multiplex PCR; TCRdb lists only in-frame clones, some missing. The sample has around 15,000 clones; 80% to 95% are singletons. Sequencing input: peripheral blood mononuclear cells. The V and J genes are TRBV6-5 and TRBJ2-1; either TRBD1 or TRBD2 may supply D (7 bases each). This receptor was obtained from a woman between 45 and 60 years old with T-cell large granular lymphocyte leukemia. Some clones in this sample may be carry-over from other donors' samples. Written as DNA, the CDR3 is TGTGCCAGCAGTTACCCAGGGGGGGGGTACAATGAGCAGTTCTTC. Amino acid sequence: CASSYPGGGYNEQFF.